These 26 T cell receptor beta chains share one sample of origin, sequenced in a study of T cell responses to AZD1222 COVID-19 vaccine. Repertoires were generated with immunoSEQ multiplex PCR, while TCRdb's copy carries only in-frame clones and drops some. Found here are some 120,000 clones, around 88% of them singletons; the top ten hold over 8.5%. The sample in question was peripheral blood, obtained on day 0 of AZD1222 vaccination. The source of these receptors is an adult in good health.

The rearrangement links TRBV9 to TRBJ2-1, with D maybe TRBD2 (6 bases). There are 16 residues in the CDR3. The V gene's germline CDR1 is SGDLS and CDR2 YYNGEE. The ends were cut back, 1 base at V and 6 bases at J, with 17 bases in the middle. The CDR3 loop reads CASSVYRTHGSNEQFF. As DNA, the CDR3 is TGTGCCAGCAGCGTATACAGGACCCACGGGAGCAATGAGCAGTTCTTC.

The chain uses TRBV7-2 and TRBJ1-2; 8 bases line up with TRBD1. Germline CDR1 SGHTA, CDR2 FQGNSA. The CDR3 covers 15 residues. Losses at the gene ends were 5 bases for V and 2 bases for J; bases not matched to a gene: 7. CDR3 protein: CASSRQGAPNYGYTF. The CDR3 coding sequence is TGTGCCAGCAGCCGGCAGGGGGCGCCCAACTATGGCTACACCTTC.

This clone showed up just a few times. The chain joins TRBV5-6 to TRBJ2-1; a possible D gene is TRBD2 (5 bases). The CDR3 loop spans 13 amino acids. V shed 5 bases and J shed 8 bases, with 14 bases lying between them. Germline loops: CDR1 SGHDT, CDR2 YYEEEE. CDR3 sequence (DNA): TGTGCCAGCAGTCCCAGCCTAGCTTATGAGCAGTTCTTC. Protein sequence: CASSPSLAYEQFF.

This clone was seen a single time. The DNA of the CDR3 is TGTGCCAGCAGTCGTACTAGCGGGGGGCGGGAGACCCAGTACTTC. This sequence encodes CASSRTSGGRETQYF. The chain employs TRBV4-2 and TRBJ2-5, with TRBD2 matching over 12 bases. This CDR3 spans 15 amino acids. With 6 bases clipped from V and 5 bases from J, the junction kept 7 bases outside the gene matches. In germline, CDR1 is LGHNA, CDR2 YNFKEQ.

The rearrangement joins TRBV30 to TRBJ1-1; 7 positions agree with TRBD1. V gave up 7 bases and J gave up 5 bases; unmatched junction bases: 7. The CDR3 sequence is 12 residues long. CDR1 and CDR2 (germline): GTSNPN, SVGIG (reference sequence). The CDR3 loop is CALHRGRTEAFF. The CDR3 region has the DNA TGTGCCTTACACAGGGGTAGGACTGAAGCTTTCTTT.

The chain employs TRBV7-2 and TRBJ1-2; D perhaps matches TRBD1 (6 bases). The germline gives CDR1 SGHTA, CDR2 FQGNSA. This CDR3 is built from 14 residues. V was shortened by 5 bases and J by 8 bases, with 18 bases between the two germline ends. The CDR3 here is CASSHAGGPNGYTF. In DNA form, the CDR3 reads TGTGCCAGCAGCCACGCCGGGGGGCCCAACGGCTACACCTTC.

The chain carries TRBV27 and TRBJ1-5, with no clear D. Germline CDR1 reads MNHEY; CDR2 reads SMNVEV (reference sequence). CDR3 length: 16 amino acids. V was cut by 0 bases and J by 1 base, with 10 bases left in between. CDR3 bases: TGTGCCAGCAGTTTATCCAGGTCCACCAGCAATCAGCCCCAGCATTTT. Its translation: CASSLSRSTSNQPQHF.

V gene TRBV11-2 combines with J gene TRBJ1-1; tentative D call: TRBD1 (5 bases). This CDR3 has 13 amino acids. Per the germline V gene, CDR1 is SGHAT and CDR2 is FQNNGV. V lost 1 base and J 3 bases, leaving 6 bases between the germline ends. The CDR3 DNA sequence: TGTGCCAGCAGCTTAGCAGGGTACACTGAAGCTTTCTTT. As protein: CASSLAGYTEAFF. The full variable domain, completed using reference TRBV11-2 and TRBJ1-1, is EAGVAQSPRYKIIEKRQSVAFWCNPISGHATLYWYQQILGQGPKLLIQFQNNGVVDDSQLPKDRFSAERLKGVDSTLKIQPAKLEDSAVYLCASSLAGYTEAFFGQGTRLTVV.

The chain recombines TRBV25-1 with TRBJ2-3; 12 bases map to TRBD2. CDR1 is MGHDK, CDR2 SYGVNS, per germline. The J segment lost 1 base and the V segment lost 3 bases, leaving 2 bases of the junction unmatched. This CDR3 region has 16 residues. This CDR3 is CASSDWTSGGTDTQYF. The DNA of the CDR3 is TGTGCCAGCAGTGATTGGACTAGCGGGGGCACAGATACGCAGTATTTT.

The genes are TRBV18 and TRBJ1-1; 9 bases align to TRBD1. Germline V lookup: CDR1 KGHSH, CDR2 LQKENI. V shed 6 bases, J shed 4 bases, and the junction held 6 bases outside the gene matches. The CDR3 covers 14 residues. The DNA for the CDR3 is TGTGCCAGCTCCGGGGACAGGGTGGGCACTGAAGCTTTCTTT. Amino acid sequence: CASSGDRVGTEAFF.

The CDR3 region has the DNA TGTGCCAGCAGCCGGGGGACTAGCGGGGGAACTAATGAGCAGTTCTTC. Protein product: CASSRGTSGGTNEQFF. This rearrangement joins TRBV27 to TRBJ2-1; TRBD2 agrees at 14 bases. Germline V gene sequence: CDR1 MNHEY, CDR2 SMNVEV (reference sequence). V shed 6 bases and J 7 bases; nucleotides not matched to a gene: 8. CDR3 length: 16 residues.

The chain recombines TRBV7-2 with TRBJ1-2, with TRBD1 as a possible D gene (6 bases). This CDR3 has 17 residues. V was shortened by 1 base and J by 4 bases, with 19 bases between the two germline ends. Germline V gives CDR1 SGHTA, CDR2 FQGNSA. The CDR3 here is CASSLVVGGARSYGYTF. In DNA, the CDR3 is TGTGCCAGCAGCTTAGTAGTTGGGGGCGCGAGAAGCTATGGCTACACCTTC. Filled out from reference TRBV7-2 and TRBJ1-2, the complete variable domain reads GAGVSQSPSNKVTEKGKDVELRCDPISGHTALYWYRQSLGQGLEFLIYFQGNSAPDKSGLPSDRFSAERTGGSVSTLTIQRTQQEDSAVYLCASSLVVGGARSYGYTFGSGTRLTVV.

The chain combines TRBV19 with TRBJ1-1; 9 bases match TRBD1. CDR1 is LNHDA and CDR2 is SQIVND in the germline V gene (reference sequence). V was pared by 5 bases and J by 6 bases, with 7 bases of the junction left unmatched. This CDR3 contains 14 residues. The CDR3 region has the DNA TGTGCCAGTAGTGGACAGGGGATGGGCCCTGAAGCTTTCTTT. This encodes CASSGQGMGPEAFF.

The rearrangement uses TRBV28 and TRBJ1-1; 9 bases match TRBD1. Germline CDR1 is MDHEN and CDR2 is SYDVKM. The CDR3 runs to 17 residues. V lost 3 bases, J lost 0 bases, and 8 bases stayed unmatched. The CDR3 loop is CASSFFGTGHMNTEAFF. DNA for the CDR3: TGTGCCAGCAGTTTTTTCGGGACAGGGCACATGAACACTGAAGCTTTCTTT.

The chain combines TRBV24-1 with TRBJ2-5; 8 positions match TRBD1. CDR1 KGHDR and CDR2 SFDVKD come from the germline V gene. The CDR3 extends over 15 amino acids. With 7 bases clipped from V and 4 bases from J, the junction kept 10 bases outside the gene matches. DNA of the CDR3: TGTGCCACCAGCTATAGACAGGGGCATGCAGAGACCCAGTACTTC. Encoded protein: CATSYRQGHAETQYF.

The chain combines TRBV6-5 with TRBJ2-1; D gene uncertain. The CDR3 contains 15 residues. V lost 8 bases and J lost 3, with 17 bases in between. Germline loops: CDR1 MNHEY, CDR2 SVGAGI. As DNA, the CDR3 is TGTGCCAGCGCTATCCCCCGTTTAGGCTACAATGAGCAGTTCTTC. It encodes CASAIPRLGYNEQFF.

This clone was seen a single time. The V gene is TRBV6-4, the J gene TRBJ2-1; D not certain. The CDR3 is 16 residues long. Per germline, CDR1 MRHNA and CDR2 SNTAGT. V lost 1 base to trimming and J lost 0 bases, with 10 bases between them. CDR3 sequence (DNA): TGTGCCAGCAGTGACTTCTCGTGGAGCTCCTACAATGAGCAGTTCTTC. It codes for CASSDFSWSSYNEQFF.

The rearrangement uses TRBV5-6 and TRBJ2-7; TRBD2 matches at 7 bases. V dropped 4 bases and J dropped 1; count of bases not matched to a gene: 8. The CDR3 loop spans 15 amino acids. The V gene's germline CDR1 is SGHDT and CDR2 YYEEEE. The CDR3, as DNA: TGTGCCAGCAGCCCCCAGCGGGGCGGTTCCTACGAGCAGTACTTC. Protein: CASSPQRGGSYEQYF.

V gene TRBV4-3 combines with J gene TRBJ1-4, with D possibly matching TRBD1 (5 bases). The germline V gene encodes CDR1 LGHNA and CDR2 YSLEER. CDR3 length equals 16 residues. With 0 bases removed from V and 4 bases from J, the gap between germline ends came to 12 bases. CDR3 coding DNA: TGCGCCAGCAGCCAAGATTTGGGACTAGATAATGAAAAACTGTTTTTT. Translation: CASSQDLGLDNEKLFF.

J is TRBJ1-1 and V is TRBV5-6, with 7 bases that match TRBD1. Germline CDR1 SGHDT, CDR2 YYEEEE. V lost 6 bases and J lost 1; bases outside the gene matches: 3. The CDR3 covers 13 residues. The CDR3 sequence: CASTNRGNTEAFF. The DNA for the CDR3 is TGTGCCAGCACCAACAGGGGGAACACTGAAGCTTTCTTT. The full variable domain, its missing parts supplied by reference TRBV5-6 and TRBJ1-1, is DAGVTQSPTHLIKTRGQQVTLRCSPKSGHDTVSWYQQALGQGPQFIFQYYEEEERQRGNFPDRFSGHQFPNYSSELNVNALLLGDSALYLCASTNRGNTEAFFGQGTRLTVV.

The chain links TRBV30 to TRBJ2-1; weak D call: TRBD2 (5 bases). The CDR3 length is 12 residues. Germline V gene data show CDR1 as GTSNPN and CDR2 as SVGIG (reference sequence). V was shortened by 3 bases and J by 12 bases, with 15 bases between the two germline ends. For the CDR3, the DNA is TGTGCCTGGAGCTTCCCGGCTAGCTGGCAGTTCTTC. Amino acid sequence: CAWSFPASWQFF.

The V gene is TRBV5-1, the J gene TRBJ1-6; 11 bases line up with TRBD1. Germline V gene sequence: CDR1 SGHRS, CDR2 YFSETQ. CDR3 size: 15 residues. Trimming at V came to 4 bases and at J to 6 bases, leaving 3 bases not matched to a gene. As DNA, the CDR3 is TGCGCCAGCAGCGTAGGACAGGGGGCTAATTCACCCCTCCACTTT. The encoded protein is CASSVGQGANSPLHF.

This clone appeared many times. This rearrangement joins TRBV5-4 to TRBJ1-1; 8 nucleotides align to TRBD1. Germline CDR1 SGHNT, CDR2 YYREEE (reference sequence). This CDR3 is built from 15 residues. The V segment lost 2 bases and the J segment 6 bases; nucleotides outside the gene matches: 9. The CDR3 bases are TGTGCCAGCAGCTTCAGGACAGGGTTTTTCGCTGAAGCTTTCTTT. Amino acids: CASSFRTGFFAEAFF.

The chain joins TRBV15 to TRBJ2-3; D is perhaps TRBD1 or TRBD2 (5 bases each). The CDR3 runs to 16 residues. The ends were cut back, 2 bases at V and 2 bases at J, with 14 bases in the middle. Germline V CDR1 and CDR2: LNHNV, YYDKDF (reference sequence). The CDR3 loop reads CATSRSPGQTTDTQYF. The DNA for the CDR3 is TGTGCCACCAGCAGATCTCCGGGGCAGACCACAGATACGCAGTATTTT.

The chain combines TRBV7-3 with TRBJ2-3; D is ambiguous. Germline values: CDR1 SGHTA, CDR2 FQGTGA. The CDR3 contains 19 residues. Deletions cut 4 bases from V and 1 base from J, with 24 bases between. CDR3 region: CASSSSKRIGLAGTDTQYF. The CDR3, as DNA: TGTGCCAGCAGCTCCTCAAAGCGTATCGGGTTGGCCGGCACAGATACGCAGTATTTT. Using reference TRBV7-3 and TRBJ2-3 for the parts outside the CDR3, the full variable domain is GAGVSQTPSNKVTEKGKYVELRCDPISGHTALYWYRQSLGQGPEFLIYFQGTGAADDSGLPNDRFFAVRPEGSVSTLKIQRTERGDSAVYLCASSSSKRIGLAGTDTQYFGPGTRLTVL.

The V and J genes are TRBV5-8 and TRBJ1-5; TRBD1 is a possible D gene (6 bases). Per the germline V gene, CDR1 is SGHTS and CDR2 is YDEGEE. This CDR3 spans 16 amino acids. Trimming shortened V by 5 bases and J by 4 bases, and 19 bases separated the two germline ends. The CDR3 is CASSSALNTGNQPQHF. Written as DNA, the CDR3 is TGTGCCAGCAGTTCCGCCCTAAATACAGGGAATCAGCCCCAGCATTTT.